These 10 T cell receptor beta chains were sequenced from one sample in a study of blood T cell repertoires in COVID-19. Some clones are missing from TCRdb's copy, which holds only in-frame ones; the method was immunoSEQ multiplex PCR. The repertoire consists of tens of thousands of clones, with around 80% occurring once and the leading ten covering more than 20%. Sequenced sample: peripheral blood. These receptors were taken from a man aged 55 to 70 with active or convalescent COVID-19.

The CDR3 reads CASRPEDRAFWSASTDTQYF. DNA for the CDR3: TGTGCCAGCAGACCAGAGGACAGGGCGTTTTGGTCTGCTAGCACAGATACGCAGTATTTT. The V and J genes are TRBV28 and TRBJ2-3; the match to TRBD1 covers 8 bases. Germline V lookup: CDR1 MDHEN, CDR2 SYDVKM. V dropped 6 bases and J dropped 0; count of bases not matched to a gene: 20. This CDR3 has 20 amino acids.

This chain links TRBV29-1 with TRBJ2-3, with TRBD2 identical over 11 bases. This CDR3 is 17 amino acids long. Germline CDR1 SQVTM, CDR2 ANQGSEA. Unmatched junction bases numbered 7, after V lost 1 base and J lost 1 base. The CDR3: CSVEGASGGLGTDTQYF. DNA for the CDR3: TGCAGCGTTGAAGGGGCTAGCGGGGGGCTCGGCACAGATACGCAGTATTTT.

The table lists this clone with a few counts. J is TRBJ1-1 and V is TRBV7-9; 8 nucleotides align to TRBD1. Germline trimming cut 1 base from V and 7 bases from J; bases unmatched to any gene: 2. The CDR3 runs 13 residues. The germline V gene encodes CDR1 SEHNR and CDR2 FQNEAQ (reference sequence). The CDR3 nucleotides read TGTGCCAGCAGCTTAGACAGGGGGGTTGAAGCTTTCTTT. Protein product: CASSLDRGVEAFF.

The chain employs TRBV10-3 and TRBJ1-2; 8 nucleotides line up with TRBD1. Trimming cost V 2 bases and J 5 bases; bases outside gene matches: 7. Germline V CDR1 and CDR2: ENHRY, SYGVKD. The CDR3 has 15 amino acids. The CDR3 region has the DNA TGTGCCATCAGTGAGGGACAGGGAGGGGATTATGGCTACACCTTC. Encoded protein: CAISEGQGGDYGYTF.

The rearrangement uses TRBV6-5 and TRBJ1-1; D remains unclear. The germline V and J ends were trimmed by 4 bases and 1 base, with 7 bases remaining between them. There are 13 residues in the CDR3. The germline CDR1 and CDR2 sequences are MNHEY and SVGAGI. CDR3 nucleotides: TGTGCCAGCAGTTTAACAGAGAACACTGAAGCTTTCTTT. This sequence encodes CASSLTENTEAFF.

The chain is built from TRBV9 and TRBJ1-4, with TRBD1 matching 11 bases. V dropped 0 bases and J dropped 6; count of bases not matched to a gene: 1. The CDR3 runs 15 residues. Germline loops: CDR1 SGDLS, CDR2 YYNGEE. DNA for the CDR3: TGTGCCAGCAGCGTAGGGGACAGGGGGGATGAAAAACTGTTTTTT. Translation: CASSVGDRGDEKLFF. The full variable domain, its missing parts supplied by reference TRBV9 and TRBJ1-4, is DSGVTQTPKHLITATGQRVTLRCSPRSGDLSVYWYQQSLDQGLQFLIQYYNGEERAKGNILERFSAQQFPDLHSELNLSSLELGDSALYFCASSVGDRGDEKLFFGSGTQLSVL.

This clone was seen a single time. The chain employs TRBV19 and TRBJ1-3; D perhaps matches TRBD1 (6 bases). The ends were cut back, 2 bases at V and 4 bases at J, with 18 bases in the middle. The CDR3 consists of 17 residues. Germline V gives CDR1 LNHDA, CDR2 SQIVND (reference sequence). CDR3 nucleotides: TGTGCCAGTAGTATATATATCGCCGGGACACCGGGAAACACCATATATTTT. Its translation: CASSIYIAGTPGNTIYF.

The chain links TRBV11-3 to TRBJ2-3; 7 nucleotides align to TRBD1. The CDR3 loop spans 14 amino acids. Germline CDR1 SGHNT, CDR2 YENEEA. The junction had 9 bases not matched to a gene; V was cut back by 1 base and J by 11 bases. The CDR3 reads CASSLGDRPMEQYF. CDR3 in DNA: TGTGCCAGCAGCTTAGGGGACAGACCCATGGAGCAGTATTTT. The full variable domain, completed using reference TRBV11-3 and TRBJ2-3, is EAGVVQSPRYKIIEKKQPVAFWCNPISGHNTLYWYLQNLGQGPELLIRYENEEAVDDSQLPKDRFSAERLKGVDSTLKIQPAELGDSAVYLCASSLGDRPMEQYFGPGTRLTVL.

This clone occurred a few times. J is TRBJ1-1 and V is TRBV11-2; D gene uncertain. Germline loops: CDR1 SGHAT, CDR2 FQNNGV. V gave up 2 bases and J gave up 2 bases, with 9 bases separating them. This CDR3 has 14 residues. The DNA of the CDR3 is TGTGCCAGCAGCTTAATAGTTCCCAACACTGAAGCTTTCTTT. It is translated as CASSLIVPNTEAFF.

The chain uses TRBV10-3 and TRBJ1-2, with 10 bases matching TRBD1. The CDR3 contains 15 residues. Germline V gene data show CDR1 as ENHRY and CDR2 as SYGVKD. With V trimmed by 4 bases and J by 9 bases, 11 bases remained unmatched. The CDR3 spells CAISAPGTGDWSYTF. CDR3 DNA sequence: TGTGCCATCAGTGCCCCGGGGACAGGGGATTGGAGCTACACCTTC.